Listed below are T cell receptor beta chains from one sample, sequenced in a study of T cell responses to AZD1222 COVID-19 vaccine. Produced via immunoSEQ multiplex PCR; TCRdb's table is partial and in-frame only. The profile shows 100,000 to 150,000 clones, around 90% of them singletons. The starting material was peripheral blood, obtained on day 0 of AZD1222 vaccination. These receptors originate from an adult in good health. The CDR3 runs from the conserved cysteine through the conserved F or W. The D gene is left open where the match is weak. Size is stated for part of the rows, as once, few or many counts, or as a class when the clone is expanded.

>TRBV11-2|TRBD1|TRBJ2-7|14|-
CASSPRQGAYRQYF
TGTGCCAGCAGCCCTCGACAGGGGGCCTACCGGCAGTACTTC
>TRBV20-1|-|TRBJ2-7|11|-
CSAKGYYEQYF
TGCAGTGCTAAGGGATACTACGAGCAGTACTTC
>TRBV11-2|-|TRBJ1-1|14|-
CASSPEGRNTEAFF
TGTGCCAGCAGCCCTGAGGGGCGTAACACTGAAGCTTTCTTT
>TRBV9|TRBD2|TRBJ2-3|19|-
CASSVVRSGAARSTDTQYF
TGTGCCAGCAGCGTAGTCCGGAGCGGGGCGGCCAGGAGCACAGATACGCAGTATTTT
>TRBV2|-|TRBJ2-7|12|-
CASREGAYEQYF
TGTGCCAGCAGGGAAGGGGCCTACGAGCAGTACTTC
>TRBV4-3|-|TRBJ1-1|15|-
CASSQAGQANTEAFF
TGCGCCAGCAGCCAAGCGGGCCAGGCAAACACTGAAGCTTTCTTT
>TRBV30|TRBD1|TRBJ1-1|15|-
CAWSVQGARDTEAFF
TGTGCCTGGAGTGTACAGGGGGCTCGGGACACTGAAGCTTTCTTT
>TRBV24-1|TRBD1|TRBJ2-2|17|-
CATSDPPGTGHTGELFF
TGTGCCACCAGTGACCCCCCCGGGACAGGGCACACCGGGGAGCTGTTTTTT
>TRBV9|-|TRBJ1-1|15|once
CASSPGRGMNTEAFF
TGTGCCAGCAGCCCAGGGAGAGGAATGAACACTGAAGCTTTCTTT
>TRBV9|TRBD1|TRBJ1-1|14|-
CASSTDSGGREAFF
TGTGCCAGCAGCACCGACTCAGGGGGCAGAGAAGCTTTCTTT
>TRBV19|-|TRBJ1-2|13|-
CASSVGRVYGYTF
TGTGCCAGTAGTGTGGGCCGGGTCTATGGCTACACCTTC
>TRBV7-2|TRBD2|TRBJ2-5|17|-
CASSLAGLAGAQGTQYF
TGTGCCAGCAGCTTAGCGGGGCTAGCGGGGGCCCAGGGGACCCAGTACTTC
>TRBV3-1/TRBV3-2|TRBD2|TRBJ2-4|16|-
CASSQRTSSVKNIQYF
TGTGCCAGCAGCCAACGGACTAGCTCGGTCAAAAACATTCAGTACTTC
>TRBV2|-|TRBJ2-1|13|-
CASTPEVYNEQFF
TGTGCCAGCACCCCCGAGGTCTACAATGAGCAGTTCTTC
>TRBV12-3/TRBV12-4|-|TRBJ2-1|10|once
CASSLGQQFF
TGTGCCAGCAGTTTGGGTCAGCAGTTCTTC
>TRBV3-1/TRBV3-2|-|TRBJ2-3|13|-
CASSQESTDTQYF
TGTGCCAGCAGCCAAGAGAGCACAGATACGCAGTATTTT
>TRBV4-1|TRBD1|TRBJ1-4|16|-
CASSQEGQSTNEKLFF
TGCGCCAGCAGCCAGGAGGGACAGTCAACTAATGAAAAACTGTTTTTT
>TRBV19|-|TRBJ2-5|13|-
CASSSGFRETQYF
TGTGCCAGTAGTTCAGGTTTTAGGGAGACCCAGTACTTC